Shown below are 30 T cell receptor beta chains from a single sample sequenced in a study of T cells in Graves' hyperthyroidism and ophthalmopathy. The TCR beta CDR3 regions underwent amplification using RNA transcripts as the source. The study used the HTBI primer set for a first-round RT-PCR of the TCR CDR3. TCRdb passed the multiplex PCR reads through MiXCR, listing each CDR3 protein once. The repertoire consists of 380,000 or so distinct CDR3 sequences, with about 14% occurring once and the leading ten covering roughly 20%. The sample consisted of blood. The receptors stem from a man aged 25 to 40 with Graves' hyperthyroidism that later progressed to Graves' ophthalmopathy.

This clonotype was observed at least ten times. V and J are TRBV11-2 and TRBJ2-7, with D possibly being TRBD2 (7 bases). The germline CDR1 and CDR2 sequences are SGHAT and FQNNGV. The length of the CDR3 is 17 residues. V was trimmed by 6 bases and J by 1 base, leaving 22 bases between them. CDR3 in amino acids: CASRPLSGAGRSYEQYF. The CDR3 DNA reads TGTGCCAGCAGACCCCTGTCGGGGGCCGGGAGGTCCTACGAGCAGTACTTC.

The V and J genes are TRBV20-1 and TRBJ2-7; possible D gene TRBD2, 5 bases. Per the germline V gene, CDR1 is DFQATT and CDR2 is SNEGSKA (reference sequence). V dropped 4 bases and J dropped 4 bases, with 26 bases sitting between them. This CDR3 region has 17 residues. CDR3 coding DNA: TGCAGTGCTACTAACCCCACCTCTTCGGGGTGGGAATACGAGCAGTACTTC. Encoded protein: CSATNPTSSGWEYEQYF.

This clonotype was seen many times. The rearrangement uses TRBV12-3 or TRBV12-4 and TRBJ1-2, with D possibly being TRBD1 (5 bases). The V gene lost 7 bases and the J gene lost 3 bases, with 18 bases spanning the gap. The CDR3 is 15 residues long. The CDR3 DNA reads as TGTGCCAGCAAGTTCGAGGATGGGGGGGACTATGGCTACACCTTC. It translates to CASKFEDGGDYGYTF.

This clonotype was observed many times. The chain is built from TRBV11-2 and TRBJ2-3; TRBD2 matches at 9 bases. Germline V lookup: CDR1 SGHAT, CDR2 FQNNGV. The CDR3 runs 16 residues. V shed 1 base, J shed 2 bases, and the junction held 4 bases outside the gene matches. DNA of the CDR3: TGTGCCAGCAGCTTAGTCCTAGCGGGGCTCACAGATACGCAGTATTTT. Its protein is CASSLVLAGLTDTQYF.

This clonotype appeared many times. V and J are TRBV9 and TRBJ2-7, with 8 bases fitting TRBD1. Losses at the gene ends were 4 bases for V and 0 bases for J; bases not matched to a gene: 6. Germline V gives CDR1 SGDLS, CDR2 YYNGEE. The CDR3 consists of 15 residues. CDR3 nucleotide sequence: TGTGCCAGCAGCATCGGGACAGGCCGCTCCTACGAGCAGTACTTC. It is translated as CASSIGTGRSYEQYF. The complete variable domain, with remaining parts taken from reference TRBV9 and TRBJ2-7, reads DSGVTQTPKHLITATGQRVTLRCSPRSGDLSVYWYQQSLDQGLQFLIQYYNGEERAKGNILERFSAQQFPDLHSELNLSSLELGDSALYFCASSIGTGRSYEQYFGPGTRLTVT.

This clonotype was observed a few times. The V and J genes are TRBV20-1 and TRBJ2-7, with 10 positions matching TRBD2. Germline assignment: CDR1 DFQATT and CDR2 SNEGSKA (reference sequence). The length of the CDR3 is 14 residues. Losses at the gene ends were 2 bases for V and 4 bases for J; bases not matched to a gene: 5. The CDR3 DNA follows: TGCAGTGCTAGATCTACTAGCGGGGTTTACGAGCAGTACTTC. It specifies CSARSTSGVYEQYF.

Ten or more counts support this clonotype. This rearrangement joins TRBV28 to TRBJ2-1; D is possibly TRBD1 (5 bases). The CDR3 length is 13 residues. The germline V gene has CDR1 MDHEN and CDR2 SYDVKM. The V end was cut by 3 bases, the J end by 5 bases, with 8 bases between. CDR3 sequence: CASSLGPNNEQFF. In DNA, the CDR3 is TGTGCCAGCAGTTTGGGGCCTAACAATGAGCAGTTCTTC.

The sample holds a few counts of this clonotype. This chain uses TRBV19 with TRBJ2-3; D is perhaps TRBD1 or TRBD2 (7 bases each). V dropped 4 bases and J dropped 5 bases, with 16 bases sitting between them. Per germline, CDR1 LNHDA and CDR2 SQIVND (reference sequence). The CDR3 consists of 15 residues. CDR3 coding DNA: TGTGCCAGTAGTAACCGACAGGGCGGGAGAGATACGCAGTATTTT. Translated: CASSNRQGGRDTQYF.

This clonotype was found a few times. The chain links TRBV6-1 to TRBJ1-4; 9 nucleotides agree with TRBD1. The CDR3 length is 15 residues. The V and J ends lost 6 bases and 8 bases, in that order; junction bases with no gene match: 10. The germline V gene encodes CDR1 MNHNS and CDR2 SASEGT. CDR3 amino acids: CASSDPGQGREKLFF. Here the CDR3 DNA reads TGTGCCAGCAGCGATCCGGGACAGGGTCGGGAAAAACTGTTTTTT.

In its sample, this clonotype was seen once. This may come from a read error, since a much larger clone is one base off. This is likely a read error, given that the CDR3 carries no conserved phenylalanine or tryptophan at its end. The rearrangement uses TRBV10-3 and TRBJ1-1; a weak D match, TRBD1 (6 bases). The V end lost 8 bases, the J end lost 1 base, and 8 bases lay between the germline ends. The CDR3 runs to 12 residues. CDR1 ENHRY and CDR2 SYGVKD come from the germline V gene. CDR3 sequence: CAISDRNTEAFL. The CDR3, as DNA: TGTGCCATCTCGGACAGGAACACTGAAGCTTTCCTT.

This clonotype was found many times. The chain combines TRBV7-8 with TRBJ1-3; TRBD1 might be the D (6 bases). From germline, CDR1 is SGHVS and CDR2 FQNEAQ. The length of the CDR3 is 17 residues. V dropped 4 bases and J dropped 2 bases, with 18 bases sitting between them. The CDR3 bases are TGTGCCAGCAGCTATGGATCCACACAGGGCCCTGGAAACACCATATATTTT. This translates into CASSYGSTQGPGNTIYF.

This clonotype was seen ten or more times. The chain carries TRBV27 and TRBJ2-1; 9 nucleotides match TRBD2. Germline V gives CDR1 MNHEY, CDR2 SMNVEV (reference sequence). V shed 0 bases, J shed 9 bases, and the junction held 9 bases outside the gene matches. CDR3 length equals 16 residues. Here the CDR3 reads CASSLSFVIAGVEQFF. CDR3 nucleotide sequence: TGTGCCAGCAGTTTATCGTTTGTTATAGCGGGGGTTGAGCAGTTCTTC.

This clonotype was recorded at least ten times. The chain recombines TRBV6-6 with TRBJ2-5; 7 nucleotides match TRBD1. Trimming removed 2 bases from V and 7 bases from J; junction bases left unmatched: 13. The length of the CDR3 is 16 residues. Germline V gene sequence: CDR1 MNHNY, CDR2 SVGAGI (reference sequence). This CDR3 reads CASSYPRTGQAGTQYF. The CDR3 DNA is TGTGCCAGCAGTTACCCCCGGACAGGCCAGGCGGGGACCCAGTACTTC.

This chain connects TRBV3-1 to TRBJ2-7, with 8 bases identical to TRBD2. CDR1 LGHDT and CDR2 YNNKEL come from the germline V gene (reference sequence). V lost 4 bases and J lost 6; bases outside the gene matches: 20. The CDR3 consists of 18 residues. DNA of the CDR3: TGTGCCAGCAGCCTCACCTCCCGGTTGCGGGGGGCCCTGGGCGAGCAGTACTTC. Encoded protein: CASSLTSRLRGALGEQYF.

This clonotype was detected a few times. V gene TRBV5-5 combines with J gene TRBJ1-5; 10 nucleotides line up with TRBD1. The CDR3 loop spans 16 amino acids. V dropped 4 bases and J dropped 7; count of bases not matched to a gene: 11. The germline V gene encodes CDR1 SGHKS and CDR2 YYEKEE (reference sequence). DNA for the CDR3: TGTGCCAGCAGCGTGACAGGGGGCGGATCCGGCCAGCCCCAGCATTTT. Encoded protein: CASSVTGGGSGQPQHF.

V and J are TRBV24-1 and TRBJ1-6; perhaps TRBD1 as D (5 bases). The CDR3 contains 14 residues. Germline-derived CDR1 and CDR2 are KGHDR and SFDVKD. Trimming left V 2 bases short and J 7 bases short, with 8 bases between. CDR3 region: CATSDSAGNSPLHF. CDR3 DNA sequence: TGTGCCACCAGTGATTCTGCAGGGAATTCACCCCTCCACTTT.

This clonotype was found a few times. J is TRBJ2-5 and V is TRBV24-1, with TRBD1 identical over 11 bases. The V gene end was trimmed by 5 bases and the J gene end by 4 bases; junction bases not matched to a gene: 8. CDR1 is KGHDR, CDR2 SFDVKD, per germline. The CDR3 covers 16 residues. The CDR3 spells CATSASDRGRGETQYF. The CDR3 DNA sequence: TGTGCCACCAGTGCGTCGGACAGGGGGCGAGGAGAGACCCAGTACTTC.

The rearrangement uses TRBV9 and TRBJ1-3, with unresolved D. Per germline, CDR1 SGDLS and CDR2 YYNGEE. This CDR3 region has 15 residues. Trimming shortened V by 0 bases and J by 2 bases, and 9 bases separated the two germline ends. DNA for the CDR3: TGTGCCAGCAGCGTAGCAACCGGAGCTGGAAACACCATATATTTT. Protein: CASSVATGAGNTIYF.

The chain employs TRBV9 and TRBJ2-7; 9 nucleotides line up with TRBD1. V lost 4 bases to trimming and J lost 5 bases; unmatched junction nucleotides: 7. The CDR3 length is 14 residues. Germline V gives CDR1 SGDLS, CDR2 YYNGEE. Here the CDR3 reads CASSPGQGINEQYF. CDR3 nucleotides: TGTGCCAGCAGCCCAGGACAGGGGATCAACGAGCAGTACTTC.

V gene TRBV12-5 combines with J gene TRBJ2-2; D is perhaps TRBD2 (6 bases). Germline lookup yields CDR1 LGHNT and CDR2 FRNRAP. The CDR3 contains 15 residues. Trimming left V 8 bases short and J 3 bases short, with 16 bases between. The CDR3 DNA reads TGTGCTAGTAGCTTACGGAGGGGACACACCGGGGAGCTGTTTTTT. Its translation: CASSLRRGHTGELFF.

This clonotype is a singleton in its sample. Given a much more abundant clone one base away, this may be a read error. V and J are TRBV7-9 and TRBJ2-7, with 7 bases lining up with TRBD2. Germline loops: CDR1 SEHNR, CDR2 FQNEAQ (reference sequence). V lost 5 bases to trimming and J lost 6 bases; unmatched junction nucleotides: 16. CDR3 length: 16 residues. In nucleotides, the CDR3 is TGTGCCAGCAGCGGGAGGGACTTCGGAGGGAATTGCGAGCAGTACTTC. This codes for CASSGRDFGGNCEQYF.

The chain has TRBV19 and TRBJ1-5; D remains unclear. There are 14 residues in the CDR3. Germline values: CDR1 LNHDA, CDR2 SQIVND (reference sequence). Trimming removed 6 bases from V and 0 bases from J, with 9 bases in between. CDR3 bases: TGTGCCAGTAGAAGGGATTATAGCAATCAGCCCCAGCATTTT. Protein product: CASRRDYSNQPQHF.

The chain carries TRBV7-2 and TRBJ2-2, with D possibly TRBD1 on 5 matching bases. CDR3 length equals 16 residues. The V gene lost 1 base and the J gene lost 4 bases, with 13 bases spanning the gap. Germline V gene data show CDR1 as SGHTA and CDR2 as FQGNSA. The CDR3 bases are TGTGCCAGCAGCTTAGAGGGGATTGTGGGCACCGGGGAGCTGTTTTTT. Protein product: CASSLEGIVGTGELFF.

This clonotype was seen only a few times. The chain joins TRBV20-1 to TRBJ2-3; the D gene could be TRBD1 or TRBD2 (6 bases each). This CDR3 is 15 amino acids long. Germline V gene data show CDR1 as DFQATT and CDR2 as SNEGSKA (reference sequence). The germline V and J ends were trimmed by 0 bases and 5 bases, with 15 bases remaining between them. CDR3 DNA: TGCAGTGCTAGAGATATTGAGGGGGGAGGAGATACGCAGTATTTT. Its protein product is CSARDIEGGGDTQYF.

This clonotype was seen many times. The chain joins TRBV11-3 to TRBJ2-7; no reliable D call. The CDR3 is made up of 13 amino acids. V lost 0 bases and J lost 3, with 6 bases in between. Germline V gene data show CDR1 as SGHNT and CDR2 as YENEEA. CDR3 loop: CASSLDQRYEQYF. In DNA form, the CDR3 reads TGTGCCAGCAGCTTAGATCAACGCTACGAGCAGTACTTC.

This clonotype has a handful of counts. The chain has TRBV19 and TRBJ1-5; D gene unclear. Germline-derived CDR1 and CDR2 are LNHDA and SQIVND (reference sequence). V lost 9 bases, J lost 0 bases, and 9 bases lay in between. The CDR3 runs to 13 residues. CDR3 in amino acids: CASQDLSNQPQHF. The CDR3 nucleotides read TGTGCCAGCCAGGACCTTAGCAATCAGCCCCAGCATTTT.

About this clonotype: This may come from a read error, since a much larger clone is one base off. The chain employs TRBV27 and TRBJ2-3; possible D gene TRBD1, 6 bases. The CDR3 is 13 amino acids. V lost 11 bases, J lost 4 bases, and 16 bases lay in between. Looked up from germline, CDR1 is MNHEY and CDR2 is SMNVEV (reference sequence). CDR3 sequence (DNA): TGTGCCGCTAGGCAGGGGAACGCAGATACGCAGTATTTT. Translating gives CAARQGNADTQYF.

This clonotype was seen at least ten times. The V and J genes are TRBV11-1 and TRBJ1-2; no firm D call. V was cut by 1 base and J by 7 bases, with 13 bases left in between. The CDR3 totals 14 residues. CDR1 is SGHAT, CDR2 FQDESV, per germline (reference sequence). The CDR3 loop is CASSLVQASGGYTF. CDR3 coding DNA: TGTGCCAGCAGCTTAGTACAAGCCTCCGGTGGCTACACCTTC.

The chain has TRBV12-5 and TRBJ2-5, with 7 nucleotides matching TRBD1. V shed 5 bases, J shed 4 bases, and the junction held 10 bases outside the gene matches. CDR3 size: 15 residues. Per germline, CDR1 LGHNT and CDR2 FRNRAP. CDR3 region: CASGDKGGWGETQYF. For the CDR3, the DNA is TGTGCTAGTGGTGATAAAGGGGGCTGGGGAGAGACCCAGTACTTC.

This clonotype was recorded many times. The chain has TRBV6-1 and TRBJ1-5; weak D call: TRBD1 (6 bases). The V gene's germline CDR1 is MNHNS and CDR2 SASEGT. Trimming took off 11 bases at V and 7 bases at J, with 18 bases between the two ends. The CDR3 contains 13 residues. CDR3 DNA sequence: TGTGCCGTAGCACGGGGGCACGGACAGCCCCAGCATTTT. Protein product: CAVARGHGQPQHF.